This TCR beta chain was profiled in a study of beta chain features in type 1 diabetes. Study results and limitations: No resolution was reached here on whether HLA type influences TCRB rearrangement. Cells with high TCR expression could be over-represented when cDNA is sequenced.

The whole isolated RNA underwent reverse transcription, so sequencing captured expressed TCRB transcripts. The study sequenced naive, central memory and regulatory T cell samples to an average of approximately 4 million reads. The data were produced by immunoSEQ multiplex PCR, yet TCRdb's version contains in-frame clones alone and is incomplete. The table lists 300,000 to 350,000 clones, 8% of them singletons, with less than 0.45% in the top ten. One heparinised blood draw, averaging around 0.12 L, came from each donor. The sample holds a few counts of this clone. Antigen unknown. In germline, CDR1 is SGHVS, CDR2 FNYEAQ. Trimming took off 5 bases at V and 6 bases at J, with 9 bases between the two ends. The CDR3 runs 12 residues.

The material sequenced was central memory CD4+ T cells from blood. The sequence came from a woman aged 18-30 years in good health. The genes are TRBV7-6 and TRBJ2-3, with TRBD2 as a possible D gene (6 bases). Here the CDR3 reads CASSPAGDTQYF. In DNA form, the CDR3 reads TGTGCCAGCAGCCCGGCGGGGGATACGCAGTATTTT.